The source of this T cell receptor beta chain is a study of blood T cells in healthy people across ages. Overall study results and limits: Significant beta diversity loss was already apparent by age approximately 36, declining roughly linearly. There was no known CMV status for donors, so expanded clonotype changes were possibly confounded.

This clonotype was recorded once. Antigen unknown. Alongside a J-beta primer mix, a sample-barcoded 5' primer served in a second PCR lasting roughly 7 to 11 cycles. All cDNA molecules were each tagged by a template-switch adaptor with 12 random nucleotides. TCRdb independently ran MiXCR on the 5' RACE reads; one entry per CDR3 protein. The table includes about 810,000 distinct CDR3 sequences, under 40% detected once. Germline V gives CDR1 SQVTM, CDR2 ANQGSEA. The germline V and J ends were trimmed by 3 bases and 4 bases, with 9 bases remaining between them. The CDR3 covers 12 residues. The sample providers were healthy Caucasian people from Russia, aged roughly 6 to 95.

The sequenced sample consisted of blood. The receptor comes from a man younger than 30 in good health. The rearrangement joins TRBV29-1 to TRBJ1-2; D not certain. The CDR3: CSVDGTPYGYTF. The CDR3 coding sequence is TGCAGCGTTGACGGCACTCCCTATGGCTACACCTTC. The whole variable domain, remainder taken from reference TRBV29-1 and TRBJ1-2, is SAVISQKPSRDICQRGTSLTIQCQVDSQVTMMFWYRQQPGQSLTLIATANQGSEATYESGFVIDKFPISRPNLTFSTLTVSNMSPEDSSIYLCSVDGTPYGYTFGSGTRLTVV.